This is a list of T cell receptor beta chains from one sample in a study of blood T cell repertoires in COVID-19. The table came from immunoSEQ multiplex PCR; TCRdb's copy has only in-frame clones and leaves some out. The sample carries under 300,000 clones, roughly 87% recorded once. Input material: peripheral blood. These TCRs come from a woman aged 25 to 39 with acute or convalescent COVID-19. Each CDR3 is given with its conserved first and last residue.

V: TRBV9
J: TRBJ2-1
length: 13
CDR3: CASSPMWGDEQFF

V: TRBV14
J: TRBJ2-1
length: 17
CDR3: CASSQGSGRRSYNEQFF

V: TRBV18
J: TRBJ2-7
length: 13
CDR3: CASSPRTGYEQYF

V: TRBV6-2/TRBV6-3
J: TRBJ2-7
length: 15
CDR3: CASSYILAPTYEQYF

V: TRBV15
J: TRBJ1-5
length: 17
CDR3: CATSSVTGTGLNQPQHF

V: TRBV6-1
J: TRBJ2-5
length: 14
CDR3: CASSERGGGETQYF

V: TRBV5-4
J: TRBJ2-1
length: 14
CDR3: CASSTLTGDNEQFF

V: TRBV18
J: TRBJ2-7
length: 15
CDR3: CASSHDRGRTYEQYF

V: TRBV5-6
J: TRBJ2-5
length: 15
CDR3: CASSFQDMQQETQYF

V: TRBV4-3
J: TRBJ2-7
length: 18
CDR3: CASSQGRVTSGPAYEQYF